A single sample is the source of the 30 T cell receptor beta chains below, sequenced in a study of cytomegalovirus exposure and HLA in healthy donors. PCR involved 60 Vbeta and 13 Jbeta primers. The method was immunoSEQ multiplex PCR; TCRdb's version includes in-frame clones alone and lacks a portion of them. The repertoire has tens of thousands of clones, under 85% of them found once; the top ten carry roughly 50%. Sequencing used PBMCs. All receptors derive from a man in his fifties or sixties in good health and CMV-seropositive.

The rearrangement links TRBV5-4 to TRBJ2-2; 15 positions match TRBD2. This CDR3 region has 20 residues. The germline CDR1 and CDR2 sequences are SGHNT and YYREEE (reference sequence). J was trimmed by 1 base and V by 4 bases; bases with no gene match: 11. In DNA, the CDR3 is TGTGCCAGCAGCATAGATCAGGGACTAGCGGGGGGCTGGAACACCGGGGAGCTGTTTTTT. Amino acid sequence: CASSIDQGLAGGWNTGELFF.

V gene TRBV29-1 combines with J gene TRBJ2-7; TRBD1 agrees at 8 bases. This CDR3 spans 16 amino acids. Unmatched junction bases numbered 12, after V lost 2 bases and J lost 3 bases. In germline, CDR1 is SQVTM, CDR2 ANQGSEA. CDR3 loop: CSVEWSLTGANYEQYF. CDR3 DNA sequence: TGCAGCGTTGAATGGTCCCTGACAGGGGCCAACTACGAGCAGTACTTC.

This clone showed up just once. V usage is TRBV5-4 and J usage is TRBJ2-1, with 8 bases aligning to TRBD2. The germline gives CDR1 SGHNT, CDR2 YYREEE (reference sequence). CDR3 length: 15 amino acids. Germline trimming cut 5 bases from V and 4 bases from J; bases unmatched to any gene: 8. CDR3 amino acids: CASRATSGDYNEQFF. The CDR3 DNA reads as TGTGCCAGCAGGGCTACTAGCGGAGATTACAATGAGCAGTTCTTC. The variable domain in full, completed from reference TRBV5-4 and TRBJ2-1, reads ETGVTQSPTHLIKTRGQQVTLRCSSQSGHNTVSWYQQALGQGPQFIFQYYREEENGRGNFPPRFSGLQFPNYSSELNVNALELDDSALYLCASRATSGDYNEQFFGPGTRLTVL.

In its sample, this clone was seen once. The V gene is TRBV19, the J gene TRBJ1-5, with D tentatively TRBD1 (5 bases). The CDR3 extends over 14 amino acids. V lost 5 bases, J lost 0 bases, and 8 bases lay in between. Per germline, CDR1 LNHDA and CDR2 SQIVND (reference sequence). CDR3 sequence reads: CASSQGYSNQPQHF. CDR3 nucleotide sequence: TGTGCCAGTAGTCAGGGCTATAGCAATCAGCCCCAGCATTTT. Full variable domain (rest looked up from reference TRBV19 and TRBJ1-5): DGGITQSPKYLFRKEGQNVTLSCEQNLNHDAMYWYRQDPGQGLRLIYYSQIVNDFQKGDIAEGYSVSREKKESFPLTVTSAQKNPTAFYLCASSQGYSNQPQHFGDGTRLSIL.

The chain combines TRBV11-2 with TRBJ2-1; tentatively, D is TRBD2 (6 bases). CDR3 size: 15 residues. The V and J ends lost 5 bases and 4 bases respectively, with 15 bases between them. CDR1 is SGHAT, CDR2 FQNNGV, per germline. The CDR3 sequence: CASSPARGPYNEQFF. CDR3 nucleotides: TGTGCCAGCAGCCCCGCGCGGGGTCCTTACAATGAGCAGTTCTTC.

The rearrangement uses TRBV11-2 and TRBJ2-3; unclear D gene. This CDR3 has 15 amino acids. V lost 1 base and J 0 bases, leaving 8 bases between the germline ends. Germline CDR1 SGHAT, CDR2 FQNNGV. CDR3: CASSLVLASTDTQYF. The CDR3 DNA is TGTGCCAGCAGCTTAGTTTTGGCTAGCACAGATACGCAGTATTTT.

The chain carries TRBV7-6 and TRBJ1-1; no clear D gene. Germline V lookup: CDR1 SGHVS, CDR2 FNYEAQ. CDR3 length: 14 residues. Trimming pared 1 base from V and 6 bases from J, leaving 12 bases between. The CDR3 sequence: CASSLDGVDAEAFF. CDR3 DNA: TGTGCCAGCAGCTTAGATGGAGTTGATGCTGAAGCTTTCTTT.

The CDR3 DNA is TGTGCCAGCAGCGGTATTAGGGACAGGGAAGGCGAGCAGTACTTC. This gives the protein CASSGIRDREGEQYF. The chain recombines TRBV11-2 with TRBJ2-5, with TRBD1 matching over 9 bases. TRBJ2-7 matches the DNA end more closely, so the J call is doubtful. This CDR3 spans 15 amino acids. CDR1 and CDR2 from the germline V gene are SGHAT and FQNNGV.

The rearrangement joins TRBV6-5 to TRBJ2-5; 9 bases agree with TRBD2. With 8 bases clipped from V and 4 bases from J, the junction kept 8 bases outside the gene matches. From germline, CDR1 is MNHEY and CDR2 SVGAGI. The CDR3 totals 14 residues. In DNA, the CDR3 is TGTGCCAGCCAGAGCGGGGGGAAGGGAGAGACCCAGTACTTC. Protein sequence: CASQSGGKGETQYF.

The chain has TRBV9 and TRBJ2-1; 8 positions agree with TRBD2. V lost 4 bases and J lost 0; bases outside the gene matches: 6. Germline CDR1 SGDLS, CDR2 YYNGEE. The CDR3 runs 16 residues. CDR3 coding DNA: TGTGCCAGCAGCTCTCCCGGGGGGGGCTCCTACAATGAGCAGTTCTTC. Amino acid sequence: CASSSPGGGSYNEQFF.

The chain is built from TRBV4-1 and TRBJ2-3; the D is unclear. V lost 0 bases to trimming and J lost 0 bases, with 7 bases between them. The CDR3 totals 15 residues. The V gene's germline CDR1 is MGHRA and CDR2 YSYEKL. The CDR3 region is CASSQEIRSTDTQYF. CDR3 coding DNA: TGCGCCAGCAGCCAAGAGATCAGGAGCACAGATACGCAGTATTTT.

This clone was counted between two and nine times. One end of the junction is discordant with germline, which a read error may explain. The same CDR3 is also encoded by other DNA sequences in this sample. This chain connects TRBV4-3 to TRBJ2-1; D not resolved. The CDR3 contains 17 residues. Germline CDR1 is LGHNA and CDR2 is YSLEER. In DNA, the CDR3 is TGCGCCAGCTGCCAAGATATGATCTTACTCATCTACAATGAGCAGTTCTTC. It is translated as CASCQDMILLIYNEQFF.

The V call is TRBV10-3, the J call TRBJ1-2; 7 positions match TRBD1. V shed 6 bases and J 8 bases; nucleotides not matched to a gene: 6. The CDR3 is 12 amino acids. CDR1 and CDR2 (germline): ENHRY, SYGVKD. The CDR3 region has the DNA TGTGCCATCAGCCGGGACAGTTTAGGCTACACCTTC. Translating gives CAISRDSLGYTF.

This clone was picked up a small number of times. The V call is TRBV7-9, the J call TRBJ2-7, with a possible D match to TRBD2 (5 bases). Germline V gives CDR1 SEHNR, CDR2 FQNEAQ (reference sequence). The CDR3 covers 13 residues. The CDR3 sequence: CHSRLTFGYEQYF. For the CDR3, the DNA is TGTCACAGCAGACTAACCTTTGGTTACGAGCAGTACTTC.

The chain carries TRBV2 and TRBJ2-3, with a tentative D call TRBD2 (6 bases). Trimming pared 8 bases from V and 5 bases from J, leaving 11 bases between. CDR1 SNHLY and CDR2 FYNNEI come from the germline V gene. The CDR3 runs to 12 residues. CDR3 nucleotide sequence: TGTGCCAGCGAGACTAGAGGAGATACGCAGTATTTT. Its translation: CASETRGDTQYF.

This sequence joins TRBV5-6 and TRBJ2-7; 7 bases map to TRBD1. Germline loops: CDR1 SGHDT, CDR2 YYEEEE. The CDR3 is made up of 12 amino acids. Unmatched junction bases numbered 0, after V lost 0 bases and J lost 6 bases. CDR3 region: CASSLGTGEQYF. The CDR3 bases are TGTGCCAGCAGCTTGGGGACAGGCGAGCAGTACTTC.

This rearrangement joins TRBV5-1 to TRBJ2-1, with a weak D call TRBD2 (6 bases). CDR3 length: 16 amino acids. Germline CDR1 SGHRS, CDR2 YFSETQ. Trimming removed 0 bases from V and 4 bases from J, with 14 bases in between. The CDR3 loop reads CASSLAGRLDYNEQFF. The CDR3, as DNA: TGCGCCAGCAGCTTGGCCGGGAGATTGGATTACAATGAGCAGTTCTTC.

V gene TRBV6-1 combines with J gene TRBJ2-7; 9 positions agree with TRBD2. V lost 5 bases to trimming and J lost 2 bases; unmatched junction nucleotides: 7. This CDR3 is built from 15 residues. Looked up from germline, CDR1 is MNHNS and CDR2 is SASEGT. The CDR3 reads CASSREAGGTYEQYF. DNA for the CDR3: TGTGCCAGCAGTCGAGAAGCGGGAGGTACCTACGAGCAGTACTTC.

This clone was counted between two and nine times. V usage is TRBV30 and J usage is TRBJ1-2, with D possibly being TRBD1 (6 bases). Germline V CDR1 and CDR2: GTSNPN, SVGIG (reference sequence). The ends were cut back, 4 bases at V and 7 bases at J, with 25 bases in the middle. The CDR3 extends over 16 amino acids. CDR3 in amino acids: CAWTPRTAYSGSGYTF. CDR3 sequence (DNA): TGTGCCTGGACCCCTCGGACAGCCTACTCGGGTAGTGGCTACACCTTC. The entire variable domain, with the rest obtained from reference TRBV30 and TRBJ1-2, is as follows: SQTIHQWPATLVQPVGSPLSLECTVEGTSNPNLYWYRQAAGRGLQLLFYSVGIGQISSEVPQNLSASRPQDRQFILSSKKLLLSDSGFYLCAWTPRTAYSGSGYTFGSGTRLTVV.

This chain uses TRBV6-1 with TRBJ2-3; D is possibly TRBD2 (5 bases). The CDR3 has 15 amino acids. V was shortened by 2 bases and J by 5 bases, with 14 bases between the two germline ends. Per the germline V gene, CDR1 is MNHNS and CDR2 is SASEGT. CDR3 sequence reads: CASSERRDFGDTQYF. CDR3 DNA sequence: TGTGCCAGCAGTGAAAGACGGGATTTTGGAGATACGCAGTATTTT.

The genes are TRBV9 and TRBJ1-3; D not certain. The CDR3 has 14 amino acids. Trimming removed 0 bases at V and 4 bases at J, with 8 bases between. Germline CDR1 SGDLS, CDR2 YYNGEE. The CDR3 DNA is TGTGCCAGCAGCGTAGGGAGGGTAGGAAACACCATATATTTT. This sequence encodes CASSVGRVGNTIYF.

The rearrangement uses TRBV5-8 and TRBJ2-7; weak D call: TRBD2 (6 bases). Trimming took off 0 bases at V and 0 bases at J, with 13 bases between the two ends. This CDR3 has 16 residues. Germline values: CDR1 SGHTS, CDR2 YDEGEE. DNA for the CDR3: TGTGCCAGCAGCTTGGCGAAGGGACTTTTCTCCTACGAGCAGTACTTC. Its protein product is CASSLAKGLFSYEQYF. Complete variable domain (other parts from reference TRBV5-8 and TRBJ2-7): EAGVTQSPTHLIKTRGQQATLRCSPISGHTSVYWYQQALGLGLQFLLWYDEGEERNRGNFPPRFSGRQFPNYSSELNVNALELEDSALYLCASSLAKGLFSYEQYFGPGTRLTVT.

The CDR3 spells CASSQDGTSGTYEQYF. In DNA, the CDR3 is TGTGCCAGCAGCCAAGACGGGACTAGCGGGACCTACGAGCAGTACTTC. The V call is TRBV4-2, the J call TRBJ2-7, with TRBD2 identical over 13 bases. CDR1 is LGHNA, CDR2 YNFKEQ, per germline. The J segment lost 2 bases and the V segment lost 0 bases, leaving 1 base of the junction unmatched. This CDR3 has 16 residues.

This sequence joins TRBV6-5 and TRBJ2-3; 8 bases are shared with TRBD2. The CDR3 has 14 amino acids. Germline V CDR1 and CDR2: MNHEY, SVGAGI. After removal of 6 bases from V and 2 bases from J, the junction contained 4 bases not matched to a gene. The CDR3 here is CASRPGGTTDTQYF. The CDR3 DNA reads as TGTGCCAGCAGGCCGGGAGGGACCACAGATACGCAGTATTTT.

The V and J genes are TRBV7-9 and TRBJ2-2, with TRBD2 matching over 12 bases. Germline CDR1 is SEHNR and CDR2 is FQNEAQ (reference sequence). This CDR3 is 16 amino acids long. V lost 6 bases, J lost 3 bases, and 5 bases stayed unmatched. CDR3 sequence: CASRTRLAGDTGELFF. The CDR3 DNA is TGTGCCAGCAGGACAAGACTAGCGGGAGACACCGGGGAGCTGTTTTTT.

The chain uses TRBV27 and TRBJ2-7; TRBD2 matches 8 bases. Germline-derived CDR1 and CDR2 are MNHEY and SMNVEV (reference sequence). This CDR3 is built from 16 residues. V was clipped by 8 bases and J by 2 bases; unmatched bases: 14. The CDR3 nucleotides read TGTGCCAGCCTGACCCGCGCGGGAGGAGGGGCCTACGAGCAGTACTTC. It yields the protein CASLTRAGGGAYEQYF.

V and J are TRBV6-5 and TRBJ1-2; D is ambiguous. Trimming left V 6 bases short and J 8 bases short, with 16 bases between. CDR1 is MNHEY, CDR2 SVGAGI, per germline. This CDR3 is 13 amino acids long. CDR3 sequence: CASSRDGIGGYTF. As DNA, the CDR3 is TGTGCCAGCAGCCGGGATGGGATTGGGGGCTACACCTTC.

This clone has more than one count but fewer than ten. The J gene is TRBJ2-5, the V gene TRBV7-8, with 7 bases identical to TRBD2. The CDR3 loop spans 14 amino acids. After removal of 3 bases from V and 2 bases from J, the junction contained 3 bases not matched to a gene. Germline loops: CDR1 SGHVS, CDR2 FQNEAQ. Here the CDR3 DNA reads TGTGCCAGCAGCTTTGGGAGGGCTCAAGAGACCCAGTACTTC. Translation: CASSFGRAQETQYF.

The J gene is TRBJ2-2, the V gene TRBV4-2; the match to TRBD2 covers 10 bases. CDR3 length: 17 amino acids. Germline values: CDR1 LGHNA, CDR2 YNFKEQ. V trimming: 1 base; J trimming: 1 base; junction bases outside the gene matches: 3. The CDR3 region is CASSQVASGRNTGELFF. CDR3 nucleotide sequence: TGTGCCAGCAGCCAAGTAGCTAGCGGGAGGAACACCGGGGAGCTGTTTTTT.

The V gene is TRBV4-1, the J gene TRBJ1-2; 10 positions match TRBD1. CDR1 and CDR2 from the germline V gene are MGHRA and YSYEKL. V was pared by 0 bases and J by 3 bases, with 10 bases of the junction left unmatched. This CDR3 spans 18 amino acids. The CDR3 sequence is CASSQDAGQGNLDYGYTF. In DNA, the CDR3 is TGCGCCAGCAGCCAAGACGCGGGACAGGGGAATTTAGACTATGGCTACACCTTC.